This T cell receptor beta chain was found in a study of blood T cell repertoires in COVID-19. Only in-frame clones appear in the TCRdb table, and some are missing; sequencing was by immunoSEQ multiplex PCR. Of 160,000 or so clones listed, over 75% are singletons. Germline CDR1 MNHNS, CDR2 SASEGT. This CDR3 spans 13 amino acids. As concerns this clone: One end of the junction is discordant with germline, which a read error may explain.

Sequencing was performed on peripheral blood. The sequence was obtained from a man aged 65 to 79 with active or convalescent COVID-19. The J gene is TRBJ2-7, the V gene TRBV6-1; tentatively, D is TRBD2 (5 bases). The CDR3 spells CASREDRTGEQYF. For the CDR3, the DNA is TGTGCCAGCAGGGAAGATAGAACGGGAGAGCAGTACTTC.